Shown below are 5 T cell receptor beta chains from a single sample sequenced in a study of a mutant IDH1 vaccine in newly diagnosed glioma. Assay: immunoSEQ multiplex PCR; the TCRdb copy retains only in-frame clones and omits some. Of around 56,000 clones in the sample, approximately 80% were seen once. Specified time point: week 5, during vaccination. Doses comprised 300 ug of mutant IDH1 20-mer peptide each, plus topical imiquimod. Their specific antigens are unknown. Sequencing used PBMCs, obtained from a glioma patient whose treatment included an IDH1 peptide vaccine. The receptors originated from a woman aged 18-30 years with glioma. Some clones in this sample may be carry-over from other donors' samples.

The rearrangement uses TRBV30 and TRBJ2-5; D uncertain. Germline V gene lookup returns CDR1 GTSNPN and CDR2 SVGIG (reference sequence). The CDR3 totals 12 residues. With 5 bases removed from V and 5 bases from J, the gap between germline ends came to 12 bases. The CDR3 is CAWSVARETQYF. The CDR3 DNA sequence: TGTGCCTGGTCCGTTGCCAGGGAGACCCAGTACTTC.

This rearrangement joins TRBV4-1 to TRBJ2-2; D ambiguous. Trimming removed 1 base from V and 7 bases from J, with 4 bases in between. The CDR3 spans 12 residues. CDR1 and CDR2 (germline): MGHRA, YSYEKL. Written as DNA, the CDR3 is TGCGCCAGCAGCCAAGTTCTCGGGGAGCTGTTTTTT. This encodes CASSQVLGELFF.

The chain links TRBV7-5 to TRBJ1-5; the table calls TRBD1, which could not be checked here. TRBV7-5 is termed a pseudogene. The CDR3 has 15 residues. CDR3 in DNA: TGTGCCAGAAGCTTTAACAGGGCTTGCAATCAGCCCCAGCATTTT. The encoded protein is CARSFNRACNQPQHF.

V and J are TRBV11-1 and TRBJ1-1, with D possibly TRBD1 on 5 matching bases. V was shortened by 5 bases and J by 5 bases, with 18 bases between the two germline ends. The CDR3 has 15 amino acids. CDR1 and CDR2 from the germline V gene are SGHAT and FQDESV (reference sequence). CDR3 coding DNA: TGTGCCAGCAGCCCAGGTCCCGCTGGGGGGACTGAAGCTTTCTTT. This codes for CASSPGPAGGTEAFF.

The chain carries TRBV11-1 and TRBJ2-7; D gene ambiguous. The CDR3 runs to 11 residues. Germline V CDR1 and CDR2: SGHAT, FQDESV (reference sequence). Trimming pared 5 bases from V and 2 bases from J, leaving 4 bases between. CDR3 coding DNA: TGTGCCAGCAGCACGACCTACGAGCAGTACTTC. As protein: CASSTTYEQYF.